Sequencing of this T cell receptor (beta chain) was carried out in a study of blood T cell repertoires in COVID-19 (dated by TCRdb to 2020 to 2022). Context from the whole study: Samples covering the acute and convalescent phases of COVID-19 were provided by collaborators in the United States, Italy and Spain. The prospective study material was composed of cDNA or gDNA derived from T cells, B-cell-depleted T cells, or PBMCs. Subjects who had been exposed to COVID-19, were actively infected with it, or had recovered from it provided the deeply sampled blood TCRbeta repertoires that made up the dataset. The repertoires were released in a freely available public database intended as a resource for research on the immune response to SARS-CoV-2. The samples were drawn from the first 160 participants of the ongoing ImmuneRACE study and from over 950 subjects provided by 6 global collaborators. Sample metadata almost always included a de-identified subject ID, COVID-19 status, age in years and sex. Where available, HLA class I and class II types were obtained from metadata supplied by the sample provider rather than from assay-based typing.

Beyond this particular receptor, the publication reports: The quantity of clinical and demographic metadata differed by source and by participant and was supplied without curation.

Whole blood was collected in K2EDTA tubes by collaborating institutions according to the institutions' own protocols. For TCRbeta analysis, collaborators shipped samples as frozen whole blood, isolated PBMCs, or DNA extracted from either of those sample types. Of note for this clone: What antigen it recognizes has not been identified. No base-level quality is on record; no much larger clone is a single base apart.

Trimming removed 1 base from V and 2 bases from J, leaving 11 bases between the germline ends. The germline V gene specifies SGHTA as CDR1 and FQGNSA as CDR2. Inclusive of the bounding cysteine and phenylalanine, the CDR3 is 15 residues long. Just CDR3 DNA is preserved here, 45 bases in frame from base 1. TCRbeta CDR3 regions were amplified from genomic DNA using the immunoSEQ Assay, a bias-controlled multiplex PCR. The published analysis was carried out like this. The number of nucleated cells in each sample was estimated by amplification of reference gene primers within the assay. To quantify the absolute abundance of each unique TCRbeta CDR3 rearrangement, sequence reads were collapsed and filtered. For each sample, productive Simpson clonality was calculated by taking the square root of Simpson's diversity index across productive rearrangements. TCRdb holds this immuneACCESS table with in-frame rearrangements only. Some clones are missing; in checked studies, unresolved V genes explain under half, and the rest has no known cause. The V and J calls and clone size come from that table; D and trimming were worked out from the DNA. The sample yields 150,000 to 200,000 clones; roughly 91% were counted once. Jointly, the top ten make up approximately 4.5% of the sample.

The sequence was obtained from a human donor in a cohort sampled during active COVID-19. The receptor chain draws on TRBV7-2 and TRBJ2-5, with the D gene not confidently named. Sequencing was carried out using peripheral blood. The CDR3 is CASSLEHSLQETQYF. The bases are TGTGCCAGCAGCTTAGAGCACTCTTTACAAGAGACCCAGTACTTC.